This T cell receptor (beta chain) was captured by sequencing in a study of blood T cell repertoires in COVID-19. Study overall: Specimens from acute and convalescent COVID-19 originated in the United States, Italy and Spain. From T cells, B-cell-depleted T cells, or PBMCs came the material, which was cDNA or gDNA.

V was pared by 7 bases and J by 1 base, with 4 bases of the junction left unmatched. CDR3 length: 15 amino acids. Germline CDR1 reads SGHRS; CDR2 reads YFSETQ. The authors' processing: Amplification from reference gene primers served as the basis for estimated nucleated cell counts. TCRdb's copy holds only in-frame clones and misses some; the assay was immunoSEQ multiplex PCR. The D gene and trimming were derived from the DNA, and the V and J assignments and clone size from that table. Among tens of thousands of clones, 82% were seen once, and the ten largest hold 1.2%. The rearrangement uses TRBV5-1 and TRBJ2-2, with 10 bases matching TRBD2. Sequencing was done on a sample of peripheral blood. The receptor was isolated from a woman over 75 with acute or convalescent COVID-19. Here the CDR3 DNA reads TGCGCCAGCCTAGCGGGAGAGGGGAACACCGGGGAGCTGTTTTTT. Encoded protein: CASLAGEGNTGELFF.